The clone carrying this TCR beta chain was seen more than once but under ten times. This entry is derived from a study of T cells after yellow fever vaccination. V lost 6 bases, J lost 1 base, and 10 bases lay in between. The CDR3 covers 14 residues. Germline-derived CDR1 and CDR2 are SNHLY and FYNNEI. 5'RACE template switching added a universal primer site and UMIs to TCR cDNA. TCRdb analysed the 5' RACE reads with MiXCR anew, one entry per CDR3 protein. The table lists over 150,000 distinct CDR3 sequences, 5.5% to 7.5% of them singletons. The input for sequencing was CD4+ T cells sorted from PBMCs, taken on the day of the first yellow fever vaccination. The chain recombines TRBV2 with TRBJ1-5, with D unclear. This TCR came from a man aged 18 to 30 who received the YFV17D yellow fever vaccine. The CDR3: CASSASSSNQPQHF. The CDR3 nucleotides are TGTGCCAGCAGCGCGAGTTCGAGCAATCAGCCCCAGCATTTT.